The rows below give T cell receptor beta chains drawn from one sample of a study of T cells in Graves' hyperthyroidism and ophthalmopathy. TCRdb re-called the multiplex PCR reads through MiXCR, storing one row per CDR3 protein. The profile shows a few hundred thousand distinct CDR3 sequences, more than 15% of them singletons. The sequenced material came from blood. Receptors were obtained from a woman in her fifties or sixties with Graves' ophthalmopathy. CDR3s include the opening cysteine and the closing phenylalanine or tryptophan.

TRBV18	TRBJ1-4	CASSPDRGDEKLFF
TRBV20-1	TRBJ2-7	CSANDRTGASYEQYF
TRBV28	TRBJ1-5	CASISGAFSQPQHF
TRBV25-1	TRBJ2-1	CASSPGLAGGSEQFF
TRBV2	TRBJ1-2	CASSPGQGSRGYTF
TRBV7-2	TRBJ1-1	CASSQETGNTEAFF
TRBV7-9	TRBJ2-3	CASSGGTDAQYF
TRBV7-2	TRBJ2-3	CASSFLASREDTQYF
TRBV7-9	TRBJ2-7	CASSPNTGSYEQYF
TRBV20-1	TRBJ1-5	CSARDSRGGQPQHF
TRBV2	TRBJ2-7	CASSRDRPIDEQYF
TRBV20-1	TRBJ2-7	CSARYGDADQYEQYF
TRBV5-1	TRBJ2-2	CASKVATNTGELFF
TRBV24-1	TRBJ2-3	CATEGQGPDTQYF
TRBV28	TRBJ2-7	CASSSRLAGVNEQYF
TRBV5-1	TRBJ1-3	CSSSSDSSSGNTIYF
TRBV10-2	TRBJ1-4	CASTPDRDEKLFF
TRBV28	TRBJ2-7	CASSITGLPSEQYF
TRBV20-1	TRBJ2-3	CSAIPAGGGAFTDTQYF
TRBV5-1	TRBJ2-5	CASSLGILGGPQETQYF
TRBV18	TRBJ1-2	CASSPGQGTGGYTF
TRBV7-2	TRBJ1-6	CASSSGFSGGFTNSPLHF
TRBV20-1	TRBJ2-1	CSARGAWDSYNEQFF
TRBV10-3	TRBJ1-2	CAISGGEDGYTF
TRBV7-2	TRBJ1-2	CASSTEPTGDGGYTF
TRBV12-3/TRBV12-4	TRBJ2-1	CASSFVGNEQFF
TRBV29-1	TRBJ2-1	CSVEGGGTSSYNEQFF
TRBV6-1	TRBJ2-5	CASREGGSFQETQYF
TRBV20-1	TRBJ2-1	CSAKVPTNLRDEQFF
TRBV11-2	TRBJ2-7	CASSPFGTELYEQYF
TRBV6-2/TRBV6-3	TRBJ2-7	CASSFFRGTSYEQYF
TRBV6-5	TRBJ1-1	CASSYSLGTEAFF
TRBV12-5	TRBJ2-1	CASGLQYGRFSYNEQFF
TRBV3-1	TRBJ1-1	CASSQDGRRALGPMNTEAFF
TRBV19	TRBJ1-6	CASSIGKDSPLHF
TRBV7-9	TRBJ1-6	CASSPSGQGYSPLHF
TRBV11-2	TRBJ2-5	CASSLGRPQYF
TRBV7-9	TRBJ2-5	CASSRTQETQYF
TRBV19	TRBJ1-1	CASSIPESTEAFF
TRBV19	TRBJ1-2	CASSIAGTGHGYTF
TRBV7-2	TRBJ1-2	CASSLGTAFNYGYTF
TRBV5-1	TRBJ1-2	CASSLGPQRYRQRNYGYTF
TRBV12-3/TRBV12-4	TRBJ1-6	CASTETGRDSPLHF
TRBV12-3/TRBV12-4	TRBJ2-7	CASSFNRDRDLPTIYEQYF
TRBV5-4	TRBJ2-1	CASSLITYSYNEQFF
TRBV18	TRBJ1-1	CASSPRFSVSESNTEAFF
TRBV5-1	TRBJ2-1	CASGRDSIFNEQFF
TRBV7-2	TRBJ1-1	CASSFLVRTEAFF
TRBV28	TRBJ1-1	CASSLAVSTEAFF
TRBV25-1	TRBJ1-6	CASSGTGNSPLHF
TRBV2	TRBJ1-1	CPQSRANTEAFF
TRBV2	TRBJ1-5	CASGQGRRGQPQHF
TRBV4-1	TRBJ1-5	CASSQVPFRSNQPQHF
TRBV18	TRBJ2-3	CASSPNRGDTQYF
TRBV19	TRBJ1-2	CASTPRDRGYGYTF
TRBV6-2/TRBV6-3	TRBJ2-7	CASSYGVTYEQYF
TRBV5-4	TRBJ2-1	CASSLAGTSRRFF
TRBV5-1	TRBJ1-3	CASSLQGGQGTGNTIYF
TRBV9	TRBJ1-6	CASSVQGTSNSPLHF